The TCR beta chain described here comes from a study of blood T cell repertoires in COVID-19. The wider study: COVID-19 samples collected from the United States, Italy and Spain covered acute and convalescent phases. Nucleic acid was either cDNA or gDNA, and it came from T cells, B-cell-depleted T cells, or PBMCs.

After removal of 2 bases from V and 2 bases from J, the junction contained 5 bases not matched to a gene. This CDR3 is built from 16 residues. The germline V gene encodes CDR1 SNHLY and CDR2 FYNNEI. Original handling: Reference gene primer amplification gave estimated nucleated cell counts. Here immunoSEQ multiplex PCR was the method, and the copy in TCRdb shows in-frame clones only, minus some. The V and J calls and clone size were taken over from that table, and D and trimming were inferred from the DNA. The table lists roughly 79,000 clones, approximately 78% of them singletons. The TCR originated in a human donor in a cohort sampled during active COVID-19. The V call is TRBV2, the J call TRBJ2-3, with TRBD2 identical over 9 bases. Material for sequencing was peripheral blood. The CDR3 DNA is TGTGCCAGCAGTGAAAAAAGCGGGGGGACCACAGATACGCAGTATTTT. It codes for CASSEKSGGTTDTQYF.